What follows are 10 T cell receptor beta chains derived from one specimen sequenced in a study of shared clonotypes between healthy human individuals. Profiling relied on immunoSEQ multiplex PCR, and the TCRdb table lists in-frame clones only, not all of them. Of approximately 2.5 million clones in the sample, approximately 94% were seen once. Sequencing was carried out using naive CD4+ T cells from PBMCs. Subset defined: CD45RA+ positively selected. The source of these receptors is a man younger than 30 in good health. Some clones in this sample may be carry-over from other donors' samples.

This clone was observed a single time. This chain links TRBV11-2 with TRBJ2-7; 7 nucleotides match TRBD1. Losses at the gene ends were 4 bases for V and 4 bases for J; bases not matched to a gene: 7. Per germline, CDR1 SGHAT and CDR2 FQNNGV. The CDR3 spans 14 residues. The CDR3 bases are TGTGCCAGCAGCTCGGGACAGACTCATTACGAGCAGTACTTC. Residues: CASSSGQTHYEQYF. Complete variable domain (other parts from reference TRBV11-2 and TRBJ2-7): EAGVAQSPRYKIIEKRQSVAFWCNPISGHATLYWYQQILGQGPKLLIQFQNNGVVDDSQLPKDRFSAERLKGVDSTLKIQPAKLEDSAVYLCASSSGQTHYEQYFGPGTRLTVT.

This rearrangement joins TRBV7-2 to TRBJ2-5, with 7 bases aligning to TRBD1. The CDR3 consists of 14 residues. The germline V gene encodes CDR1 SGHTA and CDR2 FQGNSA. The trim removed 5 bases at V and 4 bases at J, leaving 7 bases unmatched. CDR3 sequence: CASSTLSGGETQYF. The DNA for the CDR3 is TGTGCCAGCAGCACCCTCTCAGGGGGAGAGACCCAGTACTTC. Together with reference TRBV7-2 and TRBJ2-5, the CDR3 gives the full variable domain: GAGVSQSPSNKVTEKGKDVELRCDPISGHTALYWYRQSLGQGLEFLIYFQGNSAPDKSGLPSDRFSAERTGGSVSTLTIQRTQQEDSAVYLCASSTLSGGETQYFGPGTRLLVL.

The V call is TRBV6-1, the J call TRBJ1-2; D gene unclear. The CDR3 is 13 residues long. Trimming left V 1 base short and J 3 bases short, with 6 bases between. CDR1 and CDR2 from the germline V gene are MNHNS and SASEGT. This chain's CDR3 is CASSEGPDYGYTF. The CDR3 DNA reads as TGTGCCAGCAGTGAAGGACCTGACTATGGCTACACCTTC.

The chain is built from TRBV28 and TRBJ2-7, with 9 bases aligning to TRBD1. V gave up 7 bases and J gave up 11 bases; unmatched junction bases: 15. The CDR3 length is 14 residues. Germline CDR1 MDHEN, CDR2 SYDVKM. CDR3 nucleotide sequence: TGTGCCAGCAACTACAGACGGGACAGGGTGTCCGAGTACTTC. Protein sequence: CASNYRRDRVSEYF.

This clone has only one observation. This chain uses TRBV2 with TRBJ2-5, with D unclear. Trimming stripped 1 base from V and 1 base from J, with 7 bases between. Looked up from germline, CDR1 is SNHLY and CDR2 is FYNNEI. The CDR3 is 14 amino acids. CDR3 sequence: CASSEGAVQETQYF. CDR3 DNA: TGTGCCAGCAGTGAAGGAGCAGTCCAAGAGACCCAGTACTTC. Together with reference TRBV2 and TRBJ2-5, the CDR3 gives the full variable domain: EPEVTQTPSHQVTQMGQEVILRCVPISNHLYFYWYRQILGQKVEFLVSFYNNEISEKSEIFDDQFSVERPDGSNFTLKIRSTKLEDSAMYFCASSEGAVQETQYFGPGTRLLVL.

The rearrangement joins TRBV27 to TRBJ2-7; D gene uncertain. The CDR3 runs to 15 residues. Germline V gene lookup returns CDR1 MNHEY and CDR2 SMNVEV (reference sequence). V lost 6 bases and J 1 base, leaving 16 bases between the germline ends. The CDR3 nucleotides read TGTGCCAGCAGACTCCGATCTATTAGATCCTACGAGCAGTACTTC. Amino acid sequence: CASRLRSIRSYEQYF.

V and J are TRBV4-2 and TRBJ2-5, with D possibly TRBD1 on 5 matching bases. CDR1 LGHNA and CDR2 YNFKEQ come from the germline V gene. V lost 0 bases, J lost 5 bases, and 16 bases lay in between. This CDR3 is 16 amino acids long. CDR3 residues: CASSQERQGKGETQYF. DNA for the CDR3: TGTGCCAGCAGCCAAGAACGGCAGGGTAAGGGGGAGACCCAGTACTTC.

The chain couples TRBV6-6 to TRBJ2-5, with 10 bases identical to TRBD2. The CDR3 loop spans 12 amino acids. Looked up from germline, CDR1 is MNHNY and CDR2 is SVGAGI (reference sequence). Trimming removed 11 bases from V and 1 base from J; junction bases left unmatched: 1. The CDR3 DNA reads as TGTGCCGCTAGCGGGAGCCAAGAGACCCAGTACTTC. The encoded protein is CAASGSQETQYF.

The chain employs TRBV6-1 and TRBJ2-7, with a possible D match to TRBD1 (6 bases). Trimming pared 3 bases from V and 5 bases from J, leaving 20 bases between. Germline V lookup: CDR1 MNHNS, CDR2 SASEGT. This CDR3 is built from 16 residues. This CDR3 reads CASSDRGAYGGDEQYF. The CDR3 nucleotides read TGTGCCAGCAGTGACAGGGGCGCCTACGGAGGAGACGAGCAGTACTTC.

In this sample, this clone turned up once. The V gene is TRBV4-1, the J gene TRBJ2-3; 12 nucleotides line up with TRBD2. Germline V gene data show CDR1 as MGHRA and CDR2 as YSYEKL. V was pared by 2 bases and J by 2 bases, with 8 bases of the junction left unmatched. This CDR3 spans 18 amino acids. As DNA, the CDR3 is TGCGCCAGCAGCCAAAATCCGGGACTAGCGGGCCTCACAGATACGCAGTATTTT. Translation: CASSQNPGLAGLTDTQYF.